This entry describes one T cell receptor beta chain. Original processing methods: Researchers report that nucleated cell counts were estimated from reference gene primer amplification. The protocol was immunoSEQ multiplex PCR, while the TCRdb copy is restricted to in-frame clones and leaves out a portion. The DNA was the basis for D and trimming; V, J and clone size are from that table. The sample records under 25,000 clones, roughly four fifths being singletons. This sample was included in a study of blood T cell repertoires in COVID-19. Study overall: The United States, Italy and Spain were the sources of the acute and convalescent COVID-19 samples. In each case, the material was cDNA or gDNA derived from T cells, B-cell-depleted T cells, or PBMCs.

Germline V gives CDR1 MNHNY, CDR2 SVGAGI (reference sequence). The CDR3 contains 15 residues. Trimming cost V 2 bases and J 2 bases, with 12 bases left between them. Sequencing input: peripheral blood. The receptor comes from a human donor in a cohort sampled during active or convalescent COVID-19. The chain has TRBV6-6 and TRBJ1-1, with D tentatively TRBD1 (5 bases). The CDR3 loop reads CASSYVNQGNTEAFF. Written as DNA, the CDR3 is TGTGCCAGCAGTTACGTTAACCAGGGAAACACTGAAGCTTTCTTT.